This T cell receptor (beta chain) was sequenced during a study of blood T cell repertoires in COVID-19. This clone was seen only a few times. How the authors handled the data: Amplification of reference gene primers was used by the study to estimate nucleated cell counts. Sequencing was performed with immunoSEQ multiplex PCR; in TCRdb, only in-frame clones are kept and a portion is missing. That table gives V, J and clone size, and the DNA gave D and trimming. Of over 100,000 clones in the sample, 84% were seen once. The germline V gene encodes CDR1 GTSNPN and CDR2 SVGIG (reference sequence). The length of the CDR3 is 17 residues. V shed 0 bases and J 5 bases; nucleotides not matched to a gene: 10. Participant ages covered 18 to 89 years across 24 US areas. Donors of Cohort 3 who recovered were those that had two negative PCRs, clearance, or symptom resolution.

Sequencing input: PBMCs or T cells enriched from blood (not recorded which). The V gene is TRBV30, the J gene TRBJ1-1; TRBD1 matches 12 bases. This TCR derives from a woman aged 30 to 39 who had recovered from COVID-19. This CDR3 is CAWSVGTGGARLTEAFF. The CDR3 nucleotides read TGTGCCTGGAGTGTAGGGACAGGGGGCGCAAGGTTAACTGAAGCTTTCTTT.